This is a list of T cell receptor beta chains from one sample in a study of T cell repertoires in cytomegalovirus infection. TCRdb reprocessed the reads via MiXCR and lists one record per CDR3 protein. The repertoire holds 490,000 or so distinct CDR3 sequences, with approximately 10% as singletons. The sequencing sample was made of PBMCs. Every receptor here comes from a human donor in good health (CMV status not recorded). Some clones in this sample may be carry-over from other donors' samples. Both conserved end residues are part of each CDR3. The D gene is left open where the match is weak. The size field is filled for only some rows; it gives once, few, many or a size class.

V	size	J	D	CDR3	DNA
TRBV10-3	many	TRBJ2-1	-	CAISESGGHEQFF	TGTGCCATCAGTGAGTCGGGGGGTCATGAGCAGTTCTTC
TRBV7-2	many	TRBJ2-3	-	CASSLGQRYTDTQYF	TGTGCCAGCAGCCTCGGGCAGCGTTACACAGATACGCAGTATTTT
TRBV7-6	many	TRBJ2-1	-	CASSFGLSDPYNEQFF	TGTGCCAGCAGCTTTGGCTTGAGCGACCCCTACAATGAGCAGTTCTTC
TRBV27	many	TRBJ1-5	-	CASKAQGVGQPQHF	TGTGCCAGCAAAGCACAGGGTGTGGGTCAGCCCCAGCATTTT
TRBV10-3	many	TRBJ2-3	-	CAISESGPSTDTQYF	TGTGCCATCAGTGAGTCGGGACCCAGCACAGATACGCAGTATTTT
TRBV7-3	many	TRBJ2-2	-	CASSLTYNTGELFF	TGTGCCAGCAGCTTAACGTACAACACCGGGGAGCTGTTTTTT
TRBV19	many	TRBJ2-7	-	CASSIPFAAREQYF	TGTGCCAGTAGTATCCCCTTCGCAGCTCGGGAGCAGTACTTC
TRBV12-3/TRBV12-4	many	TRBJ1-2	-	CASSSGSVSGYTF	TGTGCCAGCAGTTCAGGGTCGGTTTCTGGCTACACCTTC
TRBV5-1	-	TRBJ1-1	-	CASSFGQRVTEAFF	TGCGCCAGCAGCTTCGGGCAGAGGGTCACTGAAGCTTTCTTT
TRBV5-4	many	TRBJ2-7	-	CASSHQKILGSEQYF	TGTGCCAGCAGCCACCAGAAGATTCTAGGGTCCGAGCAGTACTTC
TRBV5-4	few	TRBJ2-7	-	CASSPSTDSYEQYF	TGTGCCAGCAGCCCCTCAACAGATTCCTACGAGCAGTACTTC
TRBV6-5	-	TRBJ2-7	TRBD2	CASEGAGGPGEQYF	TGTGCCAGCGAAGGGGCGGGAGGGCCGGGAGAGCAGTACTTC
TRBV20-1	many	TRBJ1-1	TRBD1	CSAPNTGQGGTEAFF	TGCAGTGCTCCAAATACCGGACAGGGCGGCACTGAAGCTTTCTTT
TRBV11-2	-	TRBJ1-1	-	CAPCGGEGQSDTEAFF	TGTGCCCCGTGTGGGGGCGAAGGACAGAGCGACACTGAAGCTTTCTTT
TRBV2	many	TRBJ2-7	TRBD1	CASCRDRTLQYF	TGTGCCAGCTGCAGGGACAGAACACTACAGTACTTC
TRBV5-1	few	TRBJ1-6	-	CASSQMTANSPLHF	TGCGCCAGCAGCCAAATGACAGCAAATTCACCCCTCCACTTT
TRBV19	many	TRBJ1-3	-	CASSNRQLSGNTIYF	TGTGCCAGTAGTAACCGACAGCTCTCTGGAAACACCATATATTTT
TRBV2	few	TRBJ2-5	-	CASSELRAETQYF	TGTGCCAGCAGTGAACTAAGGGCCGAGACCCAGTACTTC
TRBV20-1	once	TRBJ2-7	-	CSARTLGPYEQYF	TGCAGTGCTAGAACCCTTGGACCATACGAGCAGTACTTC
TRBV14	many	TRBJ1-4	-	CASSPRTANEKLFF	TGTGCCAGCAGCCCCAGGACAGCGAATGAAAAACTGTTTTTT
TRBV5-4	once	TRBJ2-7	TRBD1	CASSRTGGSWRNYEQYF	TGTGCCAGCAGCCGGACAGGGGGTAGCTGGAGGAACTACGAGCAGTACTTC
TRBV7-7	many	TRBJ2-7	TRBD1	CASSAGTGNPYEQYF	TGTGCTAGCAGCGCCGGGACAGGGAATCCCTACGAGCAGTACTTC
TRBV7-9	many	TRBJ1-2	TRBD1	CASTTGGAGYTF	TGTGCCAGCACCACAGGGGGCGCTGGCTACACCTTC
TRBV18	-	TRBJ2-3	-	CASSLTPADTQYF	TGTGCCAGCTCACTCACCCCCGCAGATACGCAGTATTTT
TRBV11-2	many	TRBJ2-1	TRBD2	CASSPGVAGVGEQFF	TGTGCCAGCAGCCCAGGGGTAGCGGGGGTGGGTGAGCAGTTCTTC
TRBV5-1	-	TRBJ2-2	TRBD1	CASSLPGQGSTGELFF	TGCGCCAGCAGCTTGCCGGGACAGGGGAGTACCGGGGAGCTGTTTTTT
TRBV9	-	TRBJ1-5	-	CASSVGGGGSNQPQHF	TGTGCCAGCAGCGTAGGGGGAGGAGGGAGCAATCAGCCCCAGCATTTT
TRBV7-9	many	TRBJ2-5	TRBD2	CASSRLAGGETQYF	TGTGCCAGCAGCCGACTAGCGGGGGGAGAGACCCAGTACTTC
TRBV12-3/TRBV12-4	many	TRBJ1-2	-	CASSYERGYGYTF	TGTGCCAGCAGTTATGAGCGGGGCTATGGCTACACCTTC
TRBV10-3	many	TRBJ2-1	TRBD2	CAISGVERGYNEQFF	TGTGCCATCAGCGGGGTCGAGCGGGGTTACAATGAGCAGTTCTTC
TRBV20-1	many	TRBJ2-1	TRBD2	CPLKRGSYNEQFF	TGCCCCCTCAAGCGGGGCTCCTACAATGAGCAGTTCTTC
TRBV5-1	many	TRBJ2-3	TRBD2	CASSLEASGGTDTQYF	TGCGCCAGCAGCTTGGAGGCTAGCGGGGGTACAGATACGCAGTATTTT
TRBV4-2	many	TRBJ2-7	TRBD2	CASSQERGSGIIDEQYF	TGTGCCAGCAGCCAAGAGCGAGGTAGCGGGATTATCGACGAGCAGTACTTC
TRBV19	few	TRBJ2-2	-	CASSMRGADGELFF	TGTGCCAGTAGTATGAGGGGGGCGGACGGGGAGCTGTTTTTT
TRBV12-3/TRBV12-4	many	TRBJ2-4	-	CASSFTVSKNIQYF	TGTGCCAGCAGTTTTACGGTTTCCAAAAACATTCAGTACTTC
TRBV28	-	TRBJ2-1	-	CASSLPWLEYSYNEQFF	TGTGCCAGCAGCCTCCCCTGGTTGGAGTACTCCTACAATGAGCAGTTCTTC
TRBV23-1	few	TRBJ2-7	-	CASSQSTGKGREQYF	TGCGCCAGCAGTCAATCAACGGGGAAAGGGCGCGAGCAGTACTTC
TRBV28	many	TRBJ1-3	-	CASSFRTAGTIYF	TGTGCCAGCAGTTTCCGGACGGCCGGCACCATATATTTT
TRBV5-5	many	TRBJ2-5	-	CASSPGGTLRTQYF	TGTGCCAGCAGCCCTGGTGGGACGTTGAGGACCCAGTACTTC
TRBV29-1	many	TRBJ2-4	TRBD1	CSSPGTGGFKNIQYF	TGCAGCTCCCCCGGGACAGGGGGCTTTAAAAACATTCAGTACTTC
TRBV4-2	many	TRBJ2-7	TRBD2	CASSQQGAGRPYEQYF	TGTGCCAGCAGCCAACAGGGAGCGGGACGACCTTACGAGCAGTACTTC
TRBV20-1	-	TRBJ2-1	TRBD2	CSASSGGVYNEQFF	TGCAGTGCTTCTAGCGGGGGCGTTTACAATGAGCAGTTCTTC
TRBV5-4	many	TRBJ2-6	-	CASSLAGVGGSGANVLTF	TGTGCCAGCAGCTTGGCCGGAGTAGGGGGATCTGGGGCCAACGTCCTGACTTTC
TRBV28	many	TRBJ2-5	-	CASSPPQSLGETQYF	TGTGCCAGCAGTCCCCCCCAGAGCCTTGGGGAGACCCAGTACTTC
TRBV28	many	TRBJ1-1	-	CASSLFWAPTVNTEAFF	TGTGCCAGCAGTTTATTCTGGGCACCGACGGTGAACACTGAAGCTTTCTTT
TRBV5-6	-	TRBJ1-1	-	CASSFYMNTEAFF	TGTGCCAGCAGCTTCTACATGAACACTGAAGCTTTCTTT
TRBV10-3	-	TRBJ2-2	TRBD1	CAIKGTDTGELFF	TGTGCCATCAAAGGGACAGACACCGGGGAGCTGTTTTTT
TRBV28	many	TRBJ2-2	TRBD1	CASSSSDYRDRSTNTGELFF	TGTGCCAGCAGTTCTTCCGACTACCGGGACAGGAGTACGAACACCGGGGAGCTGTTTTTT
TRBV7-3	many	TRBJ1-1	TRBD1	CASSLTGDGNTEAFF	TGTGCCAGCAGCTTGACAGGGGACGGGAACACTGAAGCTTTCTTT
TRBV11-2	many	TRBJ1-4	-	CASSLQSTNEKLFF	TGTGCCAGCAGCTTACAATCAACTAATGAAAAACTGTTTTTT
TRBV28	many	TRBJ2-7	TRBD1	CASTHPSGTGPAIF	TGTGCCAGCACCCACCCTTCCGGGACAGGCCCCGCCATTTTC
TRBV7-8	many	TRBJ2-7	-	CASSLALEGEQYF	TGTGCCAGCAGCTTAGCGCTTGAAGGGGAGCAGTACTTC
TRBV7-2	-	TRBJ2-2	-	CASSFRRASGELFF	TGTGCCAGCAGCTTCCGCAGGGCAAGCGGGGAGCTGTTTTTT
TRBV27	many	TRBJ1-2	TRBD1	CASSSPGQGDYGYTF	TGTGCCAGCAGTTCCCCGGGACAGGGCGACTATGGCTACACCTTC
TRBV7-9	-	TRBJ2-1	TRBD2	CASSPTSAEPYNEQFF	TGTGCCAGCAGCCCGACTAGCGCGGAACCGTACAATGAGCAGTTCTTC
TRBV6-1	many	TRBJ1-3	-	CATATELGNTIYF	TGTGCCACCGCGACAGAGCTTGGAAACACCATATATTTT
TRBV7-8	many	TRBJ2-3	-	CASSPGTPSDTQYF	TGTGCCAGCAGCCCGGGGACGCCGTCAGATACGCAGTATTTT